Described below is a single T cell receptor (beta chain) sequence and its context. What it recognizes is unknown. The data stem from a study of tumor-infiltrating lymphocytes in localized non-small cell lung cancer. Study information: Some samples were collected after neoadjuvant chemotherapy; smokers, never-smokers and several histologies were included.

Study outcomes and limitations: Available tissue quantity limited TCR sequencing to a patient subset.

Sequencing used immunoSEQ multiplex PCR; TCRdb keeps in-frame clones, though not all of them. Of about 9,900 clones in the sample, more than 70% are singletons; the top ten hold about 20%. The CDR3 is 15 amino acids. Per the germline V gene, CDR1 is GTSNPN and CDR2 is SVGIG (reference sequence). Between the trimmed V and J ends, which lost 1 base and 0 bases, there was a span of 9 bases. The chain employs TRBV30 and TRBJ1-4; D unclear. The sequenced sample consisted of lung tumor tissue. This receptor was taken from a human donor with non-small cell lung cancer. In DNA, the CDR3 is TGTGCCTGGAGTGCCCAGGTATCAACTAATGAAAAACTGTTTTTT. Translation gives CAWSAQVSTNEKLFF.